These T cell receptor beta chains were read from a single sample in a study of shared clonotypes between healthy human individuals. Sequencing was performed with immunoSEQ multiplex PCR; in TCRdb, only in-frame clones are kept and a portion is missing. The repertoire has roughly 720,000 clones, 90% of them found once; the top ten carry more than 30%. The sequencing sample was made of memory CD8+ T cells from PBMCs. The receptors come from a man aged 18 to 29 in good health. Some clones in this sample may be carry-over from other donors' samples. Both conserved end residues are part of each CDR3. The order of the fields is J gene, D gene, clone size, V gene, CDR3 protein, CDR3 DNA. The D gene is left open where the match is weak. Clone size, where shown, is once, few, many, or a class for clones that have expanded.

J: TRBJ2-7
D: -
size: -
V: TRBV28
CDR3: CASSFVLVNEQYF
DNA: TGTGCCAGCAGTTTTGTTCTAGTGAACGAGCAGTACTTC

J: TRBJ1-2
D: -
size: -
V: TRBV19
CDR3: CASNGQEHYGYTF
DNA: TGTGCCAGTAACGGGCAGGAGCACTATGGCTACACCTTC

J: TRBJ2-7
D: TRBD2
size: once
V: TRBV9
CDR3: CASSVGGTSSYEQYF
DNA: TGTGCCAGCAGCGTAGGTGGGACTAGCTCCTACGAGCAGTACTTC

J: TRBJ2-7
D: -
size: -
V: TRBV21-1
CDR3: CASSKDKTGALYEQYF
DNA: TGTGCCAGCAGCAAGGATAAGACAGGGGCGCTCTACGAGCAGTACTTC

J: TRBJ2-1
D: -
size: -
V: TRBV6-5
CDR3: CASSTLLRNEQFF
DNA: TGTGCCAGCAGCACCCTCCTTCGCAATGAGCAGTTCTTC

J: TRBJ2-1
D: -
size: -
V: TRBV6-5
CDR3: CASSDTNNEQFF
DNA: TGTGCCAGCAGTGACACTAACAATGAGCAGTTCTTC

J: TRBJ2-7
D: TRBD1
size: -
V: TRBV29-1
CDR3: CSVEGVETGGPHEQYF
DNA: TGCAGCGTTGAAGGGGTAGAGACAGGGGGCCCCCACGAGCAGTACTTC

J: TRBJ1-1
D: -
size: -
V: TRBV13
CDR3: CASPLPGTEAFF
DNA: TGTGCCAGTCCGCTCCCCGGCACTGAAGCTTTCTTT

J: TRBJ1-1
D: TRBD1
size: -
V: TRBV28
CDR3: CASSLGTATEAFF
DNA: TGTGCCAGCAGTTTAGGGACAGCAACTGAAGCTTTCTTT

J: TRBJ2-7
D: TRBD2
size: -
V: TRBV5-6
CDR3: CASSYGLAGVWEQYF
DNA: TGTGCCAGCAGCTACGGACTAGCGGGAGTTTGGGAGCAGTACTTC

J: TRBJ2-7
D: -
size: -
V: TRBV5-5
CDR3: CASSLEGGPTPYEQYF
DNA: TGTGCCAGCAGCTTAGAAGGGGGACCGACCCCCTACGAGCAGTACTTC

J: TRBJ2-2
D: TRBD2
size: -
V: TRBV19
CDR3: CASSISLAGVSTGELFF
DNA: TGTGCCAGTAGTATATCCCTAGCGGGAGTCAGCACCGGGGAGCTGTTTTTT

J: TRBJ2-7
D: -
size: -
V: TRBV7-9
CDR3: CASSRRDLTEQYF
DNA: TGTGCCAGCAGCCGCCGGGACCTCACCGAGCAGTACTTC

J: TRBJ2-4
D: -
size: -
V: TRBV14
CDR3: CASSHSKTIAKNIQYF
DNA: TGTGCCAGCAGCCACTCCAAGACGATAGCCAAAAACATTCAGTACTTC

J: TRBJ2-3
D: TRBD1
size: -
V: TRBV4-2
CDR3: CASSQRQGILGVSTDTQYF
DNA: TGTGCCAGCAGCCAACGACAGGGAATTTTGGGGGTTAGCACAGATACGCAGTATTTT

J: TRBJ2-3
D: TRBD1
size: -
V: TRBV7-2
CDR3: CASSYLRGTITDTQYF
DNA: TGTGCCAGCAGCTACCTCAGGGGGACCATCACAGATACGCAGTATTTT

J: TRBJ2-5
D: TRBD2
size: -
V: TRBV7-2
CDR3: CASSAHREGLGETQYF
DNA: TGTGCCAGCAGCGCGCACCGGGAGGGCCTGGGGGAGACCCAGTACTTC